Listed here are 4 T cell receptor beta chains from one sample, sequenced in a study of blood T cell repertoires in COVID-19 (dated by TCRdb to between 2020 and 2021). Receptor amplification or capture employed the immunoSEQ multiplex PCR assay. Not all clones reach the TCRdb copy of this immuneACCESS table, which keeps in-frame sequences only. Checked studies attribute under half of the gap to unresolved V genes and leave the rest unexplained. Recorded for this sample are about 270,000 clones; 89% of them occurred a single time. The ten largest clones capture 2% to 2.5% of the sample. The sequencing sample was made of peripheral blood. These receptors came from a man aged 45-65 years with acute or convalescent COVID-19.

This clone was found once. The rearrangement links TRBV30 to TRBJ1-2; tentative D call: TRBD1 (6 bases). Trimming shortened V by 5 bases and J by 6 bases, and 13 bases separated the two germline ends. Germline CDR1 reads GTSNPN; CDR2 reads SVGIG (reference sequence). This CDR3 has 12 amino acids. The CDR3 region is CAWGTGSHGYTF. CDR3 DNA: TGTGCCTGGGGTACAGGGTCCCATGGCTACACCTTC.

The gene calls are TRBV27 and TRBJ2-7, with 8 nucleotides matching TRBD1. V trimming: 4 bases; J trimming: 2 bases; junction bases outside the gene matches: 4. This CDR3 has 14 residues. Germline loops: CDR1 MNHEY, CDR2 SMNVEV (reference sequence). Here the CDR3 reads CASSSDRVTYEQYF. The CDR3 coding sequence is TGTGCCAGCAGTTCGGACAGGGTAACCTACGAGCAGTACTTC.

Note on this clone: Other DNA sequences in this sample translate to the same CDR3. The chain carries TRBV7-3 and TRBJ2-1; 8 bases fit TRBD2. Per the germline V gene, CDR1 is SGHTA and CDR2 is FQGTGA. The CDR3 loop spans 14 amino acids. The ends lost 5 bases at V and 6 bases at J; junction bases unmatched: 6. The CDR3 nucleotides read TGTGCCAGCAGCAGCGGGGGCCTACTCAATGAGCAGTTCTTC. Protein sequence: CASSSGGLLNEQFF.

This chain joins TRBV6-5 and TRBJ2-1; a weak D match, TRBD2 (6 bases). This CDR3 has 12 amino acids. Germline CDR1 MNHEY, CDR2 SVGAGI. Trimming took 6 bases from V and 7 from J, leaving 10 bases between them. CDR3 region: CASSPAGNEQFF. CDR3 nucleotides: TGTGCCAGCAGCCCGGCGGGAAATGAGCAGTTCTTC.